These 28 T cell receptor beta chains originate from one sample sequenced in a study of cytomegalovirus exposure and HLA in healthy donors. Repertoires were generated with immunoSEQ multiplex PCR, while TCRdb's copy carries only in-frame clones and drops some. The table has 150,000 to 250,000 clones, 65% to 90% seen once; the top ten hold around an eighth. The sample was PBMCs. All receptors derive from a woman in her 30s in good health and CMV-seropositive.

The CDR3 here is CASGGGDMYNEQFF. CDR3 sequence (DNA): TGTGCCAGCGGCGGGGGAGACATGTACAATGAGCAGTTCTTC. The chain is built from TRBV6-1 and TRBJ2-1; TRBD2 agrees at 7 bases. This CDR3 comprises 14 residues. The germline gives CDR1 MNHNS, CDR2 SASEGT. The V gene end was trimmed by 8 bases and the J gene end by 4 bases; junction bases not matched to a gene: 8.

V usage is TRBV18 and J usage is TRBJ2-7, with D possibly matching TRBD1 (5 bases). The germline V gene encodes CDR1 KGHSH and CDR2 LQKENI. This CDR3 contains 13 residues. V was shortened by 3 bases and J by 4 bases, with 10 bases between the two germline ends. The CDR3 spells CASSPTAEYEQYF. In DNA, the CDR3 is TGTGCCAGCTCACCGACAGCCGAGTACGAGCAGTACTTC.

The genes are TRBV5-6 and TRBJ2-7; 13 nucleotides match TRBD2. Germline loops: CDR1 SGHDT, CDR2 YYEEEE. Trimming removed 3 bases from V and 9 bases from J; junction bases left unmatched: 6. The length of the CDR3 is 14 residues. This chain's CDR3 is CASSSGTSGIVQYF. The CDR3 DNA follows: TGTGCCAGCAGCTCCGGGACTAGCGGGATAGTGCAGTACTTC.

As DNA, the CDR3 is TGTGCCAGCAGCCCCGTTCCTAGCGGGAACTACGAGCAGTACTTC. It yields the protein CASSPVPSGNYEQYF. J is TRBJ2-7 and V is TRBV7-3; 9 nucleotides line up with TRBD2. Looked up from germline, CDR1 is SGHTA and CDR2 is FQGTGA. V lost 5 bases, J lost 3 bases, and 8 bases stayed unmatched. This CDR3 region has 15 residues.

The rearrangement uses TRBV28 and TRBJ1-2; 8 bases are shared with TRBD1. The CDR3 covers 13 residues. Trimming removed 5 bases from V and 6 bases from J; junction bases left unmatched: 5. CDR1 and CDR2 (germline): MDHEN, SYDVKM. The CDR3 region is CASSPGGANGYTF. The CDR3 region has the DNA TGTGCCAGCAGTCCAGGGGGCGCGAATGGCTACACCTTC.

This clone was recorded only once. The chain recombines TRBV19 with TRBJ1-5, with 9 bases identical to TRBD1. The junction had 7 bases not matched to a gene; V was cut back by 6 bases and J by 4 bases. Germline V gene sequence: CDR1 LNHDA, CDR2 SQIVND (reference sequence). CDR3 length: 15 amino acids. DNA for the CDR3: TGTGCCAGTAGCTTGGGACAGGGTTTTAATCAGCCCCAGCATTTT. Protein product: CASSLGQGFNQPQHF.

The rearrangement uses TRBV10-3 and TRBJ2-1; D possibly corresponds to TRBD2 (5 bases). CDR1 is ENHRY, CDR2 SYGVKD, per germline. The CDR3 spans 14 residues. V shed 4 bases and J shed 7 bases, with 14 bases lying between them. This CDR3 is CAISARETENEQFF. The CDR3, as DNA: TGTGCCATCAGTGCGAGGGAGACGGAGAATGAGCAGTTCTTC.

CDR3 coding DNA: TGCGCCAGCAGCTTGGGCTCCATCCAGGGGAGGGTTGGCTACACCTTC. Translation gives CASSLGSIQGRVGYTF. J is TRBJ1-2 and V is TRBV5-1; possible D gene TRBD1, 6 bases. Trimming took 0 bases from V and 7 from J, leaving 19 bases between them. CDR1 and CDR2 (germline): SGHRS, YFSETQ. This CDR3 is 16 amino acids long.

The gene calls are TRBV5-8 and TRBJ2-7; D uncertain. The germline gives CDR1 SGHTS, CDR2 YDEGEE. CDR3 length: 13 residues. Trimming shortened V by 7 bases and J by 4 bases, and 15 bases separated the two germline ends. The CDR3 spells CASLGPLRYEQYF. The CDR3 DNA is TGTGCCAGCCTGGGCCCCCTTCGGTACGAGCAGTACTTC.

The chain joins TRBV25-1 to TRBJ1-2; 9 nucleotides line up with TRBD1. The junction had 6 bases not matched to a gene; V was cut back by 4 bases and J by 3 bases. CDR1 and CDR2 from the germline V gene are MGHDK and SYGVNS. This CDR3 has 15 residues. The CDR3 sequence is CASSADRGQDYGYTF. In nucleotides, the CDR3 is TGTGCCAGCAGTGCGGACAGGGGTCAGGACTATGGCTACACCTTC.

This clone showed up just a few times. The chain employs TRBV7-2 and TRBJ2-7; TRBD2 might be the D (7 bases). The CDR3 runs 15 residues. The V and J ends lost 3 bases and 2 bases respectively, with 14 bases between them. Looked up from germline, CDR1 is SGHTA and CDR2 is FQGNSA. CDR3 coding DNA: TGTGCCAGCAGCTTCCGGGGGGCAGGGACCTACGAGCAGTACTTC. Residues: CASSFRGAGTYEQYF.

This clone was counted a few times. The chain combines TRBV5-5 with TRBJ2-7, with D uncertain. Looked up from germline, CDR1 is SGHKS and CDR2 is YYEKEE (reference sequence). V lost 1 base, J lost 4 bases, and 6 bases lay in between. The CDR3 extends over 12 amino acids. The CDR3 reads CASSLSDYEQYF. As DNA, the CDR3 is TGTGCCAGCAGCTTGTCAGATTACGAGCAGTACTTC.

This clone was recorded at least ten times. The chain couples TRBV6-4 to TRBJ2-2, with 7 positions matching TRBD1. The CDR3 is 13 amino acids. Germline V CDR1 and CDR2: MRHNA, SNTAGT. Trimming took 4 bases from V and 6 from J; bases not matched to a gene: 2. As DNA, the CDR3 is TGTGCCAGCAGTGCCACAGGGGCCGGGGAGCTGTTTTTT. It translates to CASSATGAGELFF.

The chain combines TRBV7-9 with TRBJ1-5; D is possibly TRBD1 (6 bases). Germline values: CDR1 SEHNR, CDR2 FQNEAQ (reference sequence). The CDR3 contains 13 residues. The V and J ends lost 5 bases and 5 bases respectively, with 10 bases between them. CDR3 region: CASSPGQYQPQHF. For the CDR3, the DNA is TGTGCCAGCAGCCCGGGACAATATCAGCCCCAGCATTTT.

This chain links TRBV27 with TRBJ1-2, with a tentative D call TRBD1 (5 bases). There are 14 residues in the CDR3. Germline V CDR1 and CDR2: MNHEY, SMNVEV (reference sequence). With 3 bases removed from V and 5 bases from J, the gap between germline ends came to 13 bases. The CDR3 sequence: CASSLRGAGYGYTF. The DNA for the CDR3 is TGTGCCAGCAGTTTGAGAGGGGCGGGGTATGGCTACACCTTC.

CDR3 bases: TGTGCCAGCAGCGTAGTGTCGGGAGGGATCTACGAGCAGTACTTC. Translated: CASSVVSGGIYEQYF. J is TRBJ2-7 and V is TRBV9; 8 bases map to TRBD2. Germline CDR1 reads SGDLS; CDR2 reads YYNGEE. The CDR3 sequence is 15 residues long. The ends lost 0 bases at V and 3 bases at J; junction bases unmatched: 5.

This clone has only one observation. V and J are TRBV18 and TRBJ2-7; 9 bases agree with TRBD2. The CDR3 has 16 amino acids. J was trimmed by 0 bases and V by 6 bases; bases with no gene match: 9. Per germline, CDR1 KGHSH and CDR2 LQKENI. The DNA for the CDR3 is TGTGCCAGCTCGGTATATAGCGGGAGTACCTCCTACGAGCAGTACTTC. This encodes CASSVYSGSTSYEQYF.

V is TRBV5-1 and J is TRBJ2-5; 10 bases match TRBD2. Losses at the gene ends were 3 bases for V and 5 bases for J; bases not matched to a gene: 7. This CDR3 is 15 amino acids long. Germline CDR1 and CDR2: SGHRS and YFSETQ. This CDR3 reads CASSSSGGGPETQYF. For the CDR3, the DNA is TGCGCCAGCAGCTCCAGCGGGGGGGGCCCCGAGACCCAGTACTTC.

The CDR3 coding sequence is TGCAGCGGCACGGACAGGGATGACTATGGCTACACCTTC. Amino acid sequence: CSGTDRDDYGYTF. The genes are TRBV29-1 and TRBJ1-2, with TRBD1 identical over 8 bases. The V and J ends lost 7 bases and 3 bases, in that order; junction bases with no gene match: 7. The germline CDR1 and CDR2 sequences are SQVTM and ANQGSEA. The CDR3 is 13 residues long.

This clone was counted only a few times. The DNA for the CDR3 is TGCGCCAGCAGCTTGGATGTGGGGGCAGCCGGGGAGCTGTTTTTT. Translation gives CASSLDVGAAGELFF. The genes are TRBV5-1 and TRBJ2-2; a possible D gene is TRBD1 (6 bases). CDR1 SGHRS and CDR2 YFSETQ come from the germline V gene. Deletions cut 0 bases from V and 6 bases from J, with 12 bases between. The CDR3 covers 15 residues.

The rearrangement joins TRBV18 to TRBJ2-1; 8 bases are a match to TRBD1. Germline trimming cut 5 bases from V and 2 bases from J; bases unmatched to any gene: 5. CDR1 is KGHSH, CDR2 LQKENI, per germline. This CDR3 has 15 amino acids. CDR3 protein: CASSSRDRTYNEQFF. CDR3 bases: TGTGCCAGCTCAAGCCGGGACAGGACCTACAATGAGCAGTTCTTC.

With regard to this clone: Sequence at one end of the junction differs from germline and may be a read error. The V call is TRBV10-3, the J call TRBJ1-3, with a possible D match to TRBD1 (5 bases). Germline CDR1 ENHRY, CDR2 SYGVKD. This CDR3 is built from 14 residues. CDR3 coding DNA: TGTGCCATCAGTGAGCCTAACGGGGGGAACACAATATATTTT. It specifies CAISEPNGGNTIYF.

The V and J genes are TRBV6-5 and TRBJ2-1; 7 bases fit TRBD2. This CDR3 contains 16 residues. Trimming removed 0 bases from V and 2 bases from J; junction bases left unmatched: 4. Germline V gene sequence: CDR1 MNHEY, CDR2 SVGAGI. CDR3 in DNA: TGTGCCAGCAGTTACTCGAAGGCGGGAGCCTACAATGAGCAGTTCTTC. Translated, it gives CASSYSKAGAYNEQFF.

The CDR3, as DNA: TGCAGCGAAAATAGCGGGAGTGGCCAAGAGACCCAGTACTTC. Translating gives CSENSGSGQETQYF. The chain recombines TRBV29-1 with TRBJ2-5; 9 bases match TRBD2. With 7 bases clipped from V and 1 base from J, the junction kept 7 bases outside the gene matches. Per germline, CDR1 SQVTM and CDR2 ANQGSEA. The CDR3 contains 14 residues. Looking up the rest from reference TRBV29-1 and TRBJ2-5 gives the full variable domain: SAVISQKPSRDICQRGTSLTIQCQVDSQVTMMFWYRQQPGQSLTLIATANQGSEATYESGFVIDKFPISRPNLTFSTLTVSNMSPEDSSIYLCSENSGSGQETQYFGPGTRLLVL.

The chain carries TRBV4-2 and TRBJ2-7, with 10 nucleotides matching TRBD2. V shed 4 bases, J shed 0 bases, and the junction held 15 bases outside the gene matches. CDR3 size: 19 residues. Germline loops: CDR1 LGHNA, CDR2 YNFKEQ. Here the CDR3 DNA reads TGTGCCAGCAGCCTACTGTCCGGTAGCGGGAGGACTAGCTCCTACGAGCAGTACTTC. Translation gives CASSLLSGSGRTSSYEQYF.

The chain couples TRBV2 to TRBJ2-4; D gene uncertain. This CDR3 spans 16 amino acids. V dropped 2 bases and J dropped 0 bases, with 11 bases sitting between them. CDR1 is SNHLY and CDR2 is FYNNEI in the germline V gene. CDR3 sequence (DNA): TGTGCCAGCAGTGAACGGAGCGAACTAGCCAAAAACATTCAGTACTTC. Encoded protein: CASSERSELAKNIQYF.

This chain joins TRBV29-1 and TRBJ1-2, with a tentative D call TRBD1 (5 bases). The CDR3 totals 13 residues. V lost 6 bases, J lost 6 bases, and 17 bases lay in between. Germline V gene lookup returns CDR1 SQVTM and CDR2 ANQGSEA. The CDR3 protein is CSVAPRGGNGYTF. The CDR3 bases are TGCAGCGTGGCCCCCCGGGGGGGTAATGGCTACACCTTC. Complete variable domain (other parts from reference TRBV29-1 and TRBJ1-2): SAVISQKPSRDICQRGTSLTIQCQVDSQVTMMFWYRQQPGQSLTLIATANQGSEATYESGFVIDKFPISRPNLTFSTLTVSNMSPEDSSIYLCSVAPRGGNGYTFGSGTRLTVV.

The chain is built from TRBV13 and TRBJ1-2, with 8 bases lining up with TRBD1. The V segment lost 4 bases and the J segment 4 bases; nucleotides outside the gene matches: 8. This CDR3 is built from 15 residues. Germline V lookup: CDR1 PRHDT, CDR2 FYEKMQ (reference sequence). CDR3 DNA: TGTGCCAGCAGCTCCGCCGGGACAGGCTCCTATGGCTACACCTTC. This sequence encodes CASSSAGTGSYGYTF. The full variable domain, its missing parts supplied by reference TRBV13 and TRBJ1-2, is AAGVIQSPRHLIKEKRETATLKCYPIPRHDTVYWYQQGPGQDPQFLISFYEKMQSDKGSIPDRFSAQQFSDYHSELNMSSLELGDSALYFCASSSAGTGSYGYTFGSGTRLTVV.